These 14 T cell receptor beta chains came from one sample sequenced in a study of Ad26.COV2.S vaccination and SARS-CoV-2 variants. The data were produced by immunoSEQ multiplex PCR, yet TCRdb's version contains in-frame clones alone and is incomplete. The sample records about 440,000 clones, less than 95% being singletons. Regarding treatment: some 19 received Ad26.COV2.S at low or high dose, single or two shots; about 5 received placebo; per-sample allocation not given. Day 63 after the first injection of vaccine or placebo was the sampling time. The sample here was peripheral blood, taken in a trial of Ad26.COV2.S vaccine versus placebo. The receptors were sampled from a person aged 18-65 years who received the Ad26.COV2.S COVID-19 vaccine or a placebo.

The rearrangement links TRBV5-1 to TRBJ2-7; possibly TRBD2 for D (6 bases). This CDR3 is built from 17 residues. The V gene's germline CDR1 is SGHRS and CDR2 YFSETQ. The V and J ends lost 0 bases and 4 bases respectively, with 20 bases between them. CDR3 residues: CASSLALGVAAGYEQYF. CDR3 coding DNA: TGCGCCAGCAGCTTGGCCCTGGGGGTAGCGGCAGGATACGAGCAGTACTTC.

The CDR3 sequence: CASSLSQRSTDTQYF. Here the CDR3 DNA reads TGTGCCAGCAGCTTGTCGCAGAGGAGCACAGATACGCAGTATTTT. V is TRBV7-3 and J is TRBJ2-3; D gene uncertain. This CDR3 comprises 15 residues. Germline V gene lookup returns CDR1 SGHTA and CDR2 FQGTGA. V dropped 3 bases and J dropped 0 bases, with 10 bases sitting between them.

The chain uses TRBV7-3 and TRBJ2-1; unclear D gene. This CDR3 is built from 18 residues. Germline-derived CDR1 and CDR2 are SGHTA and FQGTGA. Deletions cut 1 base from V and 0 bases from J, with 16 bases between. CDR3 in DNA: TGTGCCAGCAGCTTAAGGGCCAAACTGCTGGGCTCCTACAATGAGCAGTTCTTC. It is translated as CASSLRAKLLGSYNEQFF.

The J gene is TRBJ2-1, the V gene TRBV10-1, with 8 bases fitting TRBD2. CDR3 length: 15 residues. V shed 5 bases, J shed 3 bases, and the junction held 6 bases outside the gene matches. CDR1 and CDR2 from the germline V gene are WNHNN and SYGVQD (reference sequence). In nucleotides, the CDR3 is TGCGCCAGCAGTTTAGAGCGGGGGTTCTACAATGAGCAGTTCTTC. Protein: CASSLERGFYNEQFF.

The chain combines TRBV4-3 with TRBJ2-3, with 11 positions matching TRBD2. The length of the CDR3 is 16 residues. Germline loops: CDR1 LGHNA, CDR2 YSLEER. V dropped 2 bases and J dropped 4; count of bases not matched to a gene: 5. The CDR3 loop is CASSQKLAGVADTQYF. The CDR3 nucleotides read TGCGCCAGCAGCCAAAAACTAGCGGGAGTGGCAGATACGCAGTATTTT.

The rearrangement uses TRBV5-6 and TRBJ2-7, with 9 bases aligning to TRBD1. V lost 4 bases and J lost 5; bases outside the gene matches: 4. CDR1 and CDR2 from the germline V gene are SGHDT and YYEEEE. CDR3 length equals 13 residues. The CDR3 protein is CASSRDRVDEQYF. CDR3 in DNA: TGTGCCAGCAGCCGGGACAGGGTCGACGAGCAGTACTTC.

V gene TRBV11-2 combines with J gene TRBJ2-1; possibly TRBD1 or TRBD2 for D (5 bases each). CDR3 size: 16 residues. Deletions cut 5 bases from V and 6 bases from J, with 20 bases between. Germline CDR1 reads SGHAT; CDR2 reads FQNNGV. The CDR3 protein is CASSPKGRTSLNEQFF. The CDR3 DNA is TGTGCCAGCAGCCCCAAGGGACGGACCAGCCTCAATGAGCAGTTCTTC.

V and J are TRBV11-2 and TRBJ2-2, with D uncertain. The CDR3 length is 14 residues. V dropped 4 bases and J dropped 1 base, with 7 bases sitting between them. Germline V gives CDR1 SGHAT, CDR2 FQNNGV. This CDR3 is CASSYSMNTGELFF. CDR3 DNA: TGTGCCAGCAGCTACAGTATGAACACCGGGGAGCTGTTTTTT.

This chain links TRBV9 with TRBJ2-5, with D perhaps matching TRBD2 (6 bases). Germline lookup yields CDR1 SGDLS and CDR2 YYNGEE. The CDR3 runs to 15 residues. V was cut by 4 bases and J by 4 bases, with 17 bases left in between. CDR3 sequence reads: CASSREGLLTETQYF. The CDR3 region has the DNA TGTGCCAGCAGCCGTGAGGGACTTCTGACAGAGACCCAGTACTTC.

The gene calls are TRBV4-3 and TRBJ2-7; no reliable D call. Germline lookup yields CDR1 LGHNA and CDR2 YSLEER. CDR3 length: 16 amino acids. V was trimmed by 1 base and J by 2 bases, leaving 15 bases between them. The DNA for the CDR3 is TGCGCCAGCAGCCAAGGCGCCGCCGTACCAGCCTACGAGCAGTACTTC. Translated: CASSQGAAVPAYEQYF.

The table lists this clone with a count of one. V is TRBV15 and J is TRBJ1-5, with a possible D match to TRBD1 (6 bases). Trimming cost V 8 bases and J 5 bases, with 16 bases left between them. Germline V gene sequence: CDR1 LNHNV, CDR2 YYDKDF (reference sequence). The CDR3 totals 14 residues. The CDR3 loop reads CATRGRDTYQPQHF. The CDR3 DNA reads TGTGCCACCCGAGGCCGGGACACTTATCAGCCCCAGCATTTT.

This chain links TRBV27 with TRBJ2-2; D is unclear. The germline V gene encodes CDR1 MNHEY and CDR2 SMNVEV (reference sequence). V was trimmed by 8 bases and J by 6 bases, leaving 10 bases between them. The CDR3 spans 12 residues. The CDR3 DNA reads TGTGCCAGCGCGTCGGGTCCCGGGGAGCTGTTTTTT. This encodes CASASGPGELFF.

This chain uses TRBV9 with TRBJ2-1; D may be TRBD2 (5 bases). The germline V gene encodes CDR1 SGDLS and CDR2 YYNGEE. The ends were cut back, 1 base at V and 7 bases at J, with 15 bases in the middle. The CDR3 has 15 amino acids. CDR3 sequence reads: CASSVLDLGGNEQFF. The DNA for the CDR3 is TGTGCCAGCAGCGTACTCGATTTGGGCGGGAATGAGCAGTTCTTC.

This rearrangement joins TRBV28 to TRBJ1-2; D perhaps matches TRBD1 (5 bases). This CDR3 region has 17 residues. Germline loops: CDR1 MDHEN, CDR2 SYDVKM. Trimming took off 1 base at V and 4 bases at J, with 19 bases between the two ends. The CDR3 sequence is CASSLSAGPVSTYGYTF. The DNA of the CDR3 is TGTGCCAGCAGTTTATCAGCAGGGCCGGTTTCAACCTATGGCTACACCTTC.